The 20 T cell receptor beta chains below come from one sample, sequenced in a study of cytomegalovirus exposure and HLA in healthy donors. Primers: 60 Vbeta forward and 13 Jbeta reverse. This table comes from immunoSEQ multiplex PCR, and its TCRdb copy is limited to in-frame clones, with some not included. Here the sample spans some 120,000 clones, roughly three fifths being singletons. Sequences were obtained from PBMCs. The receptors stem from a woman aged 40 to 55 in good health and CMV-seropositive.

This clone was counted a few times. The V gene is TRBV6-5, the J gene TRBJ2-5; 10 bases match TRBD2. V was clipped by 2 bases and J by 7 bases; unmatched bases: 7. Germline-derived CDR1 and CDR2 are MNHEY and SVGAGI. This CDR3 contains 15 residues. The chain's CDR3 is CASSYQREGWGTQYF. The DNA of the CDR3 is TGTGCCAGCAGTTACCAGCGGGAGGGCTGGGGGACCCAGTACTTC.

This clone showed up just once. The chain recombines TRBV5-1 with TRBJ1-4; the D is unclear. Germline V gives CDR1 SGHRS, CDR2 YFSETQ. CDR3 length: 15 residues. Trimming pared 4 bases from V and 0 bases from J, leaving 10 bases between. CDR3 protein: CASSPGLATNEKLFF. The CDR3 nucleotides read TGCGCCAGCAGCCCGGGTCTTGCAACTAATGAAAAACTGTTTTTT.

The chain links TRBV6-5 to TRBJ1-5, with 8 bases fitting TRBD1. The CDR3 sequence is 15 residues long. Germline V lookup: CDR1 MNHEY, CDR2 SVGAGI. The junction had 6 bases not matched to a gene; V was cut back by 6 bases and J by 2 bases. The CDR3 loop is CASRFDRGGNQPQHF. CDR3 bases: TGTGCCAGCAGATTCGACAGGGGAGGCAATCAGCCCCAGCATTTT.

This clone came up a few times. The chain has TRBV19 and TRBJ2-1; D possibly corresponds to TRBD2 (5 bases). The V end lost 9 bases, the J end lost 1 base, and 7 bases lay between the germline ends. This CDR3 spans 12 amino acids. Per the germline V gene, CDR1 is LNHDA and CDR2 is SQIVND (reference sequence). The CDR3 is CASGNSYNEQFF. The DNA of the CDR3 is TGTGCCAGCGGGAATTCCTACAATGAGCAGTTCTTC. Based on the CDR3 plus reference TRBV19 and TRBJ2-1, the full variable domain is DGGITQSPKYLFRKEGQNVTLSCEQNLNHDAMYWYRQDPGQGLRLIYYSQIVNDFQKGDIAEGYSVSREKKESFPLTVTSAQKNPTAFYLCASGNSYNEQFFGPGTRLTVL.

The chain uses TRBV6-5 and TRBJ2-7, with 11 bases that match TRBD2. This CDR3 has 14 residues. Trimming removed 6 bases from V and 7 bases from J; junction bases left unmatched: 8. Germline V CDR1 and CDR2: MNHEY, SVGAGI. The chain's CDR3 is CASRTLAGVGEQYF. CDR3 nucleotide sequence: TGTGCCAGCAGAACACTAGCGGGAGTAGGGGAGCAGTACTTC.

This chain connects TRBV6-1 to TRBJ1-5; D is unclear. Germline values: CDR1 MNHNS, CDR2 SASEGT. The length of the CDR3 is 14 residues. The V and J ends lost 1 base and 3 bases respectively, with 7 bases between them. CDR3 nucleotides: TGTGCCAGCAGTGAAGACGGGGACAATCAGCCCCAGCATTTT. Encoded protein: CASSEDGDNQPQHF.

This chain uses TRBV7-9 with TRBJ2-1, with D maybe TRBD1 (6 bases). Trimming stripped 4 bases from V and 3 bases from J, with 13 bases between. The CDR3 extends over 15 amino acids. Germline V gene sequence: CDR1 SEHNR, CDR2 FQNEAQ (reference sequence). The CDR3 coding sequence is TGTGCCAGCAGCTCCCCGGGACACAACTACAATGAGCAGTTCTTC. Translated: CASSSPGHNYNEQFF.

J is TRBJ2-1 and V is TRBV28; D is possibly TRBD1 (5 bases). V gave up 7 bases and J gave up 5 bases, with 21 bases separating them. From germline, CDR1 is MDHEN and CDR2 SYDVKM. CDR3 length: 16 amino acids. The CDR3 sequence is CASTLGVSGGDNEQFF. In DNA form, the CDR3 reads TGTGCCAGCACCCTAGGGGTGAGTGGTGGGGACAATGAGCAGTTCTTC.

For this clone: The junction departs from the called germline gene at one end, perhaps through a read error. The chain employs TRBV7-7 and TRBJ1-3, with 7 positions matching TRBD1. Germline V gene data show CDR1 as SSHAT and CDR2 as FNYEAQ (reference sequence). CDR3 length: 15 residues. The CDR3 spells CASSSGTDSGNTIYF. DNA of the CDR3: TGTGCTAGCAGCTCCGGGACAGACTCTGGAAACACCATATATTTT.

This clone was found a few times. V gene TRBV7-8 combines with J gene TRBJ1-1, with D possibly being TRBD1 (5 bases). CDR3 size: 13 residues. Trimming took 1 base from V and 6 from J, leaving 9 bases between them. Germline CDR1 is SGHVS and CDR2 is FQNEAQ. CDR3 nucleotides: TGTGCCAGCAGCTTAGGGGACTACGCTGAAGCTTTCTTT. It yields the protein CASSLGDYAEAFF.

CDR3 amino acids: CASSPFGQDSLYGYTF. The DNA for the CDR3 is TGTGCCAGCAGCCCATTTGGACAGGACTCTCTCTATGGCTACACCTTC. V and J are TRBV5-6 and TRBJ1-2; 7 bases align to TRBD1. CDR3 length: 16 amino acids. Trimming removed 4 bases from V and 4 bases from J; junction bases left unmatched: 13. Germline CDR1 is SGHDT and CDR2 is YYEEEE.

This clone was seen once. The chain uses TRBV28 and TRBJ1-1, with D perhaps TRBD1 (6 bases). V was shortened by 2 bases and J by 6 bases, with 10 bases between the two germline ends. Germline V gene lookup returns CDR1 MDHEN and CDR2 SYDVKM. The length of the CDR3 is 13 residues. The CDR3 DNA follows: TGTGCCAGCAGTTTACAGGCAGGGGCTGAAGCTTTCTTT. Translation: CASSLQAGAEAFF. The variable domain in full, with the rest retrieved from reference TRBV28 and TRBJ1-1, is DVKVTQSSRYLVKRTGEKVFLECVQDMDHENMFWYRQDPGLGLRLIYFSYDVKMKEKGDIPEGYSVSREKKERFSLILESASTNQTSMYLCASSLQAGAEAFFGQGTRLTVV.

The V and J genes are TRBV5-6 and TRBJ2-7; a weak D match, TRBD2 (6 bases). In germline, CDR1 is SGHDT, CDR2 YYEEEE. This CDR3 contains 15 residues. V lost 4 bases and J lost 3, with 17 bases in between. Written as DNA, the CDR3 is TGTGCCAGCAGCGGGGCGGGACCTAAATACTACGAGCAGTACTTC. Its protein is CASSGAGPKYYEQYF.

V and J are TRBV7-2 and TRBJ2-2, with 8 bases fitting TRBD2. The germline gives CDR1 SGHTA, CDR2 FQGNSA. The CDR3 totals 17 residues. J gave up 1 base and V 1 base, and 5 bases lay outside the gene matches. In DNA form, the CDR3 reads TGTGCCAGCAGCTTAGAGGTCGGGAGGGGGAACACCGGGGAGCTGTTTTTT. Amino acid sequence: CASSLEVGRGNTGELFF. Variable domain in full (rest from reference TRBV7-2 and TRBJ2-2): GAGVSQSPSNKVTEKGKDVELRCDPISGHTALYWYRQSLGQGLEFLIYFQGNSAPDKSGLPSDRFSAERTGGSVSTLTIQRTQQEDSAVYLCASSLEVGRGNTGELFFGEGSRLTVL.

CDR3 region: CSVQGVAGANVLTF. In DNA form, the CDR3 reads TGCAGCGTTCAGGGGGTAGCTGGGGCCAACGTCCTGACTTTC. The gene calls are TRBV29-1 and TRBJ2-6, with 7 nucleotides matching TRBD1. From germline, CDR1 is SQVTM and CDR2 ANQGSEA. V was clipped by 5 bases and J by 2 bases; unmatched bases: 3. The CDR3 extends over 14 amino acids.

This clone was counted a single time. V and J are TRBV11-2 and TRBJ1-1, with 9 positions matching TRBD1. The J segment lost 0 bases and the V segment lost 4 bases, leaving 6 bases of the junction unmatched. The CDR3 has 16 amino acids. Germline V gene lookup returns CDR1 SGHAT and CDR2 FQNNGV. The CDR3 DNA is TGTGCCAGCAGCTCCCCCCGGGACAGGGTGAACACTGAAGCTTTCTTT. This encodes CASSSPRDRVNTEAFF.

This clone was counted a few times. The chain combines TRBV18 with TRBJ2-7; 9 bases line up with TRBD1. Germline CDR1 KGHSH, CDR2 LQKENI. Germline trimming cut 3 bases from V and 3 bases from J; bases unmatched to any gene: 6. The CDR3 is 15 residues long. The CDR3 is CASSPGQGSVYEQYF. The CDR3 region has the DNA TGTGCCAGCTCACCCGGACAGGGGTCCGTCTACGAGCAGTACTTC.

V usage is TRBV2 and J usage is TRBJ2-1; D possibly corresponds to TRBD2 (6 bases). Germline CDR1 SNHLY, CDR2 FYNNEI. The ends were cut back, 4 bases at V and 8 bases at J, with 15 bases in the middle. The CDR3 loop spans 14 amino acids. The CDR3 here is CASSVGGVRHEQFF. The CDR3 nucleotides are TGTGCCAGCAGTGTCGGGGGAGTACGCCATGAGCAGTTCTTC.

The chain joins TRBV5-1 to TRBJ2-7; D is ambiguous. V gave up 4 bases and J gave up 0 bases, with 14 bases separating them. From germline, CDR1 is SGHRS and CDR2 YFSETQ. The length of the CDR3 is 15 residues. CDR3 nucleotides: TGCGCCAGCAGCGATGGAAGTAGCAGCTCCTACGAGCAGTACTTC. It specifies CASSDGSSSSYEQYF.

This clone was picked up a small number of times. The chain is built from TRBV4-1 and TRBJ2-2; D is possibly TRBD2 (5 bases). Between the trimmed V and J ends, which lost 1 base and 6 bases, there was a span of 6 bases. CDR3 length equals 13 residues. Germline CDR1 and CDR2: MGHRA and YSYEKL. This CDR3 is CASSQVSAGELFF. The CDR3 DNA sequence: TGCGCCAGCAGCCAAGTTAGCGCCGGGGAGCTGTTTTTT.